The 26 T cell receptor beta chains below all came from one sample that was sequenced in a study of read filtering for tumor transcriptome and immune sequencing. From roughly 390 ng of RNA, a library with molecular barcoded alpha/delta and beta/gamma adaptors was made. Via MiXCR, TCRdb re-called the reads, giving one row per CDR3 protein. The sample has 100,000 to 150,000 distinct CDR3 sequences, about 13% seen once; the top ten hold 6.5% to 9%. Sequenced: a population of CD138-negative cells sorted from bone marrow. These receptors originate from a donor at least 40 years old with multiple myeloma.

This clonotype came up many times. This chain uses TRBV7-9 with TRBJ2-7, with 13 bases fitting TRBD2. Germline loops: CDR1 SEHNR, CDR2 FQNEAQ (reference sequence). V dropped 4 bases and J dropped 3; count of bases not matched to a gene: 21. The CDR3 sequence is 21 residues long. The CDR3 is CASSYPTGTKLAGGLFYEQYF. For the CDR3, the DNA is TGTGCCAGCAGCTACCCTACCGGGACAAAACTAGCGGGAGGGCTATTCTACGAGCAGTACTTC.

This clonotype came up many times. The genes are TRBV12-5 and TRBJ2-1; TRBD2 matches at 10 bases. J gave up 6 bases and V 5 bases, and 4 bases lay outside the gene matches. The V gene's germline CDR1 is LGHNT and CDR2 FRNRAP. The CDR3 length is 14 residues. In DNA, the CDR3 is TGTGCTAGTGGTGAGCGGGAGGGAAGCAATGAGCAGTTCTTC. Translating gives CASGEREGSNEQFF. Together with reference TRBV12-5 and TRBJ2-1, the CDR3 gives the full variable domain: DARVTQTPRHKVTEMGQEVTMRCQPILGHNTVFWYRQTMMQGLELLAYFRNRAPLDDSGMPKDRFSAEMPDATLATLKIQPSEPRDSAVYFCASGEREGSNEQFFGPGTRLTVL.

Details on this clonotype: This sequence may be a read error, since a much larger clone differs from it by one base. The CDR3 nucleotides are TGCGCCAGCACTAATATGGGGCTGCGGCTGGATGAGCAGTCCTTC. This gives the protein CASTNMGLRLDEQSF. The V call is TRBV5-1, the J call TRBJ2-1, with a possible D match to TRBD1 (5 bases). CDR1 and CDR2 (germline): SGHRS, YFSETQ. The CDR3 sequence is 15 residues long. The full variable domain, rest sourced from reference TRBV5-1 and TRBJ2-1, is KAGVTQTPRYLIKTRGQQVTLSCSPISGHRSVSWYQQTPGQGLQFLFEYFSETQRNKGNFPGRFSGRQFSNSRSEMNVSTLELGDSALYLCASTNMGLRLDEQSFGPGTRLTVL.

This chain links TRBV6-5 with TRBJ1-1; tentative D call: TRBD1 (5 bases). Germline assignment: CDR1 MNHEY and CDR2 SVGAGI. V was shortened by 0 bases and J by 6 bases, with 14 bases between the two germline ends. CDR3 length equals 15 residues. CDR3 sequence (DNA): TGTGCCAGCAGTTACTCCCTTCGGGGCAGCGCTGAAGCTTTCTTT. It translates to CASSYSLRGSAEAFF.

This clonotype was seen many times. This chain uses TRBV6-1 with TRBJ2-1; a possible D gene is TRBD2 (6 bases). The CDR3 contains 15 residues. The germline V gene has CDR1 MNHNS and CDR2 SASEGT. V lost 4 bases to trimming and J lost 2 bases, with 12 bases between them. In DNA, the CDR3 is TGTGCCAGCAGTGCTCGGAGGGAACCCTACAATGAGCAGTTCTTC. It yields the protein CASSARREPYNEQFF.

This clonotype was seen repeatedly, ten times or more. V and J are TRBV7-9 and TRBJ2-7, with 10 bases that match TRBD2. Germline CDR1 SEHNR, CDR2 FQNEAQ (reference sequence). Germline trimming cut 0 bases from V and 0 bases from J; bases unmatched to any gene: 5. CDR3 size: 17 residues. Here the CDR3 DNA reads TGTGCCAGCAGCTTAGCACTACTAGCGGGGAGCTCCTACGAGCAGTACTTC. Protein: CASSLALLAGSSYEQYF.

This clonotype was detected ten times or more. The V gene is TRBV6-5, the J gene TRBJ2-2; a weak D match, TRBD1 (6 bases). Trimming removed 0 bases at V and 1 base at J, with 12 bases between. CDR1 and CDR2 from the germline V gene are MNHEY and SVGAGI. The CDR3 contains 17 residues. This CDR3 is CASSYSIPGQNTGELFF. For the CDR3, the DNA is TGTGCCAGCAGTTACTCGATCCCGGGACAGAACACCGGGGAGCTGTTTTTT.

This clonotype was observed at least ten times. The chain couples TRBV6-2 or TRBV6-3 to TRBJ2-1; 16 bases map to TRBD2. The CDR3 is 17 amino acids. V trimming: 7 bases; J trimming: 8 bases; junction bases outside the gene matches: 11. Germline V gene sequence: CDR1 MNHEY, CDR2 SVGEGT. In DNA form, the CDR3 reads TGTGCCAGCAAGAGGGGACTAGCGGGAGGGCCTGGCGATGAGCAGTTCTTC. Translating gives CASKRGLAGGPGDEQFF.

The table lists this clonotype with many counts. The chain links TRBV7-2 to TRBJ2-3; TRBD1 matches at 10 bases. CDR1 and CDR2 from the germline V gene are SGHTA and FQGNSA. CDR3 size: 15 residues. Trimming at V came to 5 bases and at J to 4 bases, leaving 6 bases not matched to a gene. CDR3 in amino acids: CASSLTGGLADTQYF. CDR3 DNA: TGTGCCAGCAGCCTGACAGGGGGCCTAGCAGATACGCAGTATTTT.

This clonotype was counted at least ten times. The V call is TRBV7-8, the J call TRBJ2-4; a possible D gene is TRBD1 (5 bases). The CDR3 covers 15 residues. Germline V lookup: CDR1 SGHVS, CDR2 FQNEAQ. Trimming cost V 4 bases and J 0 bases, with 10 bases left between them. The CDR3 reads CASSSTGVAKNIQYF. CDR3 nucleotide sequence: TGTGCCAGCAGCTCCACAGGAGTAGCCAAAAACATTCAGTACTTC.

For this clonotype: The junction does not match germline at one end; this may be a read error. For the CDR3, the DNA is TGTGCCAGTCTTCAGGCGCCAGGGGTAGCTCTCTTT. Residues: CASLQAPGVALF. This rearrangement joins TRBV19 to TRBJ1-1, with D perhaps matching TRBD1 (6 bases). The germline CDR1 and CDR2 sequences are LNHDA and SQIVND (reference sequence). The CDR3 covers 12 residues.

This clonotype was recorded many times. The rearrangement uses TRBV5-1 and TRBJ2-5; possibly TRBD2 for D (6 bases). The CDR3 runs to 14 residues. V lost 0 bases, J lost 6 bases, and 12 bases lay in between. The germline CDR1 and CDR2 sequences are SGHRS and YFSETQ. This chain's CDR3 is CASSLGSGGKTQYF. CDR3 sequence (DNA): TGCGCCAGCAGCTTGGGGTCCGGGGGAAAGACCCAGTACTTC. Based on the CDR3 plus reference TRBV5-1 and TRBJ2-5, the full variable domain is KAGVTQTPRYLIKTRGQQVTLSCSPISGHRSVSWYQQTPGQGLQFLFEYFSETQRNKGNFPGRFSGRQFSNSRSEMNVSTLELGDSALYLCASSLGSGGKTQYFGPGTRLLVL.

A word on this clonotype: A read error may explain this, as a much larger clone is one base away. The genes are TRBV6-2 or TRBV6-3 and TRBJ2-1, with D uncertain. Germline CDR1 MNHEY, CDR2 SVGEGT. This CDR3 is built from 12 residues. The CDR3, as DNA: TGTGCCAGCGGTTACTTGCTCAATGAGCAGTTCTTC. Its protein product is CASGYLLNEQFF.

This clonotype was counted ten times or more. The chain has TRBV7-8 and TRBJ2-7; 12 nucleotides align to TRBD1. Germline assignment: CDR1 SGHVS and CDR2 FQNEAQ. This CDR3 has 17 amino acids. Losses at the gene ends were 0 bases for V and 5 bases for J; bases not matched to a gene: 8. The CDR3 DNA reads as TGTGCCAGCAGCTTAGCGCAGGGGGGACAGGGGGCCCACGAGCAGTACTTC. It is translated as CASSLAQGGQGAHEQYF.

With respect to this clonotype: Just one base apart from a much larger clone, this may be a read error. The chain employs TRBV11-2 and TRBJ2-1; D gene uncertain. CDR3 length: 11 residues. In germline, CDR1 is SGHAT, CDR2 FQNNGV. CDR3 sequence (DNA): TGTGCCAGCAGCTCCGCTGCCTCCTTTCTCTTC. Protein product: CASSSAASFLF.

A few counts support this clonotype. The rearrangement links TRBV19 to TRBJ2-6; D gene uncertain. The V gene's germline CDR1 is LNHDA and CDR2 SQIVND (reference sequence). The CDR3 is made up of 12 amino acids. Between the trimmed V and J ends, which lost 5 bases and 12 bases, there was a span of 11 bases. In DNA form, the CDR3 reads TGTGCCAGTAGTTTCGACTCCCCCGTCCTGACTTTC. Amino acids: CASSFDSPVLTF.

For this clonotype: This may be a read error: a much more frequent sequence differs by one nucleotide. The CDR3 bases are TGTGCCAGCAGCTTCGTGGTACGTGAGCAGTTCTTC. It yields the protein CASSFVVREQFF. The rearrangement links TRBV7-3 to TRBJ2-1; D not certain. The CDR3 runs to 12 residues. Germline values: CDR1 SGHTA, CDR2 FQGTGA. The ends were cut back, 3 bases at V and 9 bases at J, with 9 bases in the middle. The full variable domain, its missing parts supplied by reference TRBV7-3 and TRBJ2-1, is GAGVSQTPSNKVTEKGKYVELRCDPISGHTALYWYRQSLGQGPEFLIYFQGTGAADDSGLPNDRFFAVRPEGSVSTLKIQRTERGDSAVYLCASSFVVREQFFGPGTRLTVL.

In its sample, this clonotype was seen many times. The J gene is TRBJ2-3, the V gene TRBV4-1, with 7 bases aligning to TRBD2. V was pared by 7 bases and J by 6 bases, with 7 bases of the junction left unmatched. Germline CDR1 and CDR2: MGHRA and YSYEKL. There are 13 residues in the CDR3. This chain's CDR3 is CASTPQAGDTQYF. CDR3 nucleotide sequence: TGCGCCAGCACCCCTCAAGCGGGGGATACGCAGTATTTT.

As regards this clonotype: A clone one base away is much larger, so this may be a read error. The chain links TRBV5-1 to TRBJ1-4, with a weak D call TRBD1 (5 bases). The germline gives CDR1 SGHRS, CDR2 YFSETQ. V was trimmed by 4 bases and J by 4 bases, leaving 14 bases between them. This CDR3 is built from 15 residues. The CDR3 bases are TGCGCCAGCAGCGGCCTCGACAGCAATAATGAAAAACTGTTTTTT. Translation gives CASSGLDSNNEKLFF.

There are many counts of this clonotype. V is TRBV7-3 and J is TRBJ2-1, with 12 bases aligning to TRBD2. The V and J ends lost 4 bases and 0 bases, in that order; junction bases with no gene match: 7. The CDR3 length is 18 residues. Germline CDR1 reads SGHTA; CDR2 reads FQGTGA. CDR3 in amino acids: CASSSTSGRTSSYNEQFF. The CDR3 DNA follows: TGTGCCAGCAGCTCCACTAGCGGGAGGACCAGCTCCTACAATGAGCAGTTCTTC.

This clonotype was seen more than once but under ten times. This may stem from a read error, because a much larger clone lies one nucleotide away. The chain uses TRBV3-1 and TRBJ1-2, with 8 bases fitting TRBD1. Germline V CDR1 and CDR2: LGHDT, YNNKEL (reference sequence). The CDR3 contains 15 residues. V dropped 3 bases and J dropped 7; count of bases not matched to a gene: 10. CDR3 in DNA: TGTGCCAGCAGCCATAGAAGCAGGGGGCAGGGTGGCTACACCTTC. It is translated as CASSHRSRGQGGYTF.

This clonotype was seen many times. The V gene is TRBV7-3, the J gene TRBJ2-1, with TRBD2 identical over 7 bases. V shed 5 bases and J 2 bases; nucleotides not matched to a gene: 6. CDR3 length: 15 residues. Per germline, CDR1 SGHTA and CDR2 FQGTGA. The CDR3 spells CASSRTSEPYNEQFF. CDR3 nucleotides: TGTGCCAGCAGCCGAACTAGCGAACCCTACAATGAGCAGTTCTTC.

CDR3 nucleotides: TGTGCCAGCAGTTACGACAACACCATATATTTT. It encodes CASSYDNTIYF. J is TRBJ1-3 and V is TRBV6-2 or TRBV6-3; D unresolved. V shed 2 bases and J shed 7 bases, with 3 bases lying between them. The CDR3 loop spans 11 amino acids. CDR1 is MNHEY and CDR2 is SVGEGT in the germline V gene.

This clonotype was observed at least ten times. The chain has TRBV12-3 or TRBV12-4 and TRBJ2-3; D might be TRBD1 (5 bases). V was pared by 4 bases and J by 2 bases, with 10 bases between. The CDR3 has 14 residues. CDR3 loop: CASSSTEYTDTQYF. CDR3 coding DNA: TGTGCCAGCAGTTCGACAGAGTACACAGATACGCAGTATTTT.

Many counts were recorded for this clonotype. The rearrangement joins TRBV29-1 to TRBJ1-5; D is undetermined. This CDR3 comprises 13 residues. The germline gives CDR1 SQVTM, CDR2 ANQGSEA. The germline V and J ends were trimmed by 6 bases and 1 base, with 10 bases remaining between them. The CDR3 sequence: CSVVLGSNQPQHF. CDR3 bases: TGCAGCGTGGTCTTGGGAAGCAATCAGCCCCAGCATTTT.

This clonotype has a count of ten or more. The chain combines TRBV7-8 with TRBJ2-7; D is ambiguous. V lost 3 bases and J 3 bases, leaving 12 bases between the germline ends. Germline lookup yields CDR1 SGHVS and CDR2 FQNEAQ. The CDR3 consists of 14 residues. The CDR3 DNA sequence: TGTGCCAGCAGCTTTGGGCATTTAGGCTACGAGCAGTACTTC. It codes for CASSFGHLGYEQYF.